This T cell receptor beta chain emerged from a study of blood T cell repertoires in COVID-19. Study at large: Sample material is recorded as cDNA or gDNA derived from T cells, B-cell-depleted T cells, or PBMCs.

This clone was recorded once. Here immunoSEQ multiplex PCR was the method, and the copy in TCRdb shows in-frame clones only, minus some. The data show 73,000 or so clones, roughly 83% seen once. Trimming took 1 base from V and 1 from J, leaving 7 bases between them. Germline V gene sequence: CDR1 LNHNV, CDR2 YYDKDF (reference sequence). The CDR3 totals 14 residues. The V and J genes are TRBV15 and TRBJ2-5, with a possible D match to TRBD2 (6 bases). This clonotype originated in a woman aged 60 to 75 with acute or convalescent COVID-19. The sample was peripheral blood. CDR3 sequence reads: CATSRVGGQETQYF. The CDR3 DNA reads TGTGCCACCAGCAGAGTGGGGGGCCAAGAGACCCAGTACTTC.